The clone carrying this T cell receptor (beta chain) was seen a handful of times. Its antigen is currently unknown. Trimming cost V 6 bases and J 2 bases; bases outside gene matches: 10. From germline, CDR1 is MNHEY and CDR2 SMNVEV (reference sequence). The CDR3 covers 16 residues. The data are from a study of CD8 T cells in ankylosing spondylitis. Study results and caveats: Reportedly, disease-linked clones are significantly enriched in ankylosing spondylitis patients' matched synovial fluid. In ankylosing spondylitis blood, a motif of roughly eight highly homologous TCR beta variants appeared characteristic.

Quantitative molecular-barcoded 5'-RACE generated the TCR beta libraries. TCRdb used MiXCR to reprocess the 5' RACE reads, holding one entry per CDR3 protein. Of 300,000 to 350,000 distinct CDR3 sequences in the sample, roughly 20% were seen once. Sequences were obtained from blood, either unsorted or a sorted T cell fraction (not recorded which). The rearrangement joins TRBV27 to TRBJ2-1; 7 bases are a match to TRBD1. This receptor was taken from a female donor with ankylosing spondylitis or in good health (not recorded which). CDR3 nucleotide sequence: TGTGCCAGCAGATCCACCCGGGACAGCCCCTACAATGAGCAGTTCTTC. Protein product: CASRSTRDSPYNEQFF.